The 19 T cell receptor beta chains below come from one sample, sequenced in a study of blood T cell repertoires in COVID-19. Sequencing was performed with immunoSEQ multiplex PCR; in TCRdb, only in-frame clones are kept and a portion is missing. Of about 130,000 clones in the sample, just under 85% are singletons; the top ten hold over 15%. Material: peripheral blood. The receptors were sampled from a woman between 50 and 59 years old with acute or convalescent COVID-19.

This chain joins TRBV28 and TRBJ1-4; D not resolved. Trimming stripped 5 bases from V and 7 bases from J, with 11 bases between. Germline CDR1 is MDHEN and CDR2 is SYDVKM. The CDR3 contains 13 residues. CDR3 amino acids: CASSIEGSEKLFF. In nucleotides, the CDR3 is TGTGCCAGCAGTATTGAGGGAAGTGAAAAACTGTTTTTT.

Many counts were recorded for this clone. Distinct nucleotide sequences in the sample also encode this CDR3. The V call is TRBV6-5, the J call TRBJ1-3, with D possibly matching TRBD1 (5 bases). The CDR3 extends over 13 amino acids. Germline CDR1 is MNHEY and CDR2 is SVGAGI. Trimming pared 6 bases from V and 2 bases from J, leaving 8 bases between. The CDR3 sequence is CASRAGAGNTIYF. The CDR3 region has the DNA TGTGCCAGCAGGGCGGGGGCTGGAAACACCATATATTTT.

This clone occurred once. The genes are TRBV5-6 and TRBJ2-3; 12 bases are shared with TRBD2. V gave up 3 bases and J gave up 2 bases; unmatched junction bases: 10. This CDR3 region has 18 residues. Germline values: CDR1 SGHDT, CDR2 YYEEEE. DNA of the CDR3: TGTGCCAGCAGCTCGATGGTACTAGCGGGGGGATTCACAGATACGCAGTATTTT. This sequence encodes CASSSMVLAGGFTDTQYF.

The chain combines TRBV29-1 with TRBJ1-2, with D possibly TRBD1 on 5 matching bases. This CDR3 spans 15 amino acids. V was shortened by 5 bases and J by 4 bases, with 20 bases between the two germline ends. CDR1 is SQVTM, CDR2 ANQGSEA, per germline. The CDR3 reads CSVREDARDGYGYTF. CDR3 nucleotide sequence: TGCAGCGTTCGGGAGGATGCAAGGGACGGCTATGGCTACACCTTC.

The chain carries TRBV7-6 and TRBJ1-1; weak D call: TRBD1 (5 bases). The CDR3 is 15 amino acids. Trimming took off 1 base at V and 1 base at J, with 10 bases between the two ends. Germline loops: CDR1 SGHVS, CDR2 FNYEAQ. The CDR3 region has the DNA TGTGCCAGCAGCTTAGATGCAGGGAAGAACACTGAAGCTTTCTTT. Amino acids: CASSLDAGKNTEAFF. Variable domain in full (rest from reference TRBV7-6 and TRBJ1-1): GAGVSQSPRYKVTKRGQDVALRCDPISGHVSLYWYRQALGQGPEFLTYFNYEAQQDKSGLPNDRFSAERPEGSISTLTIQRTEQRDSAMYRCASSLDAGKNTEAFFGQGTRLTVV.

This clone occurred a few times. The chain uses TRBV10-1 and TRBJ2-7; the D gene is possibly TRBD2 (6 bases). The CDR3 sequence is 14 residues long. CDR1 is WNHNN, CDR2 SYGVQD, per germline (reference sequence). The V and J ends lost 2 bases and 2 bases respectively, with 10 bases between them. CDR3 in DNA: TGCGCCAGCAGTGAGGGAGGAGGGGCCTACGAGCAGTACTTC. Translating it yields CASSEGGGAYEQYF.

The chain recombines TRBV19 with TRBJ2-1; D is possibly TRBD1 (6 bases). V lost 0 bases and J 10 bases, leaving 10 bases between the germline ends. This CDR3 comprises 13 residues. In germline, CDR1 is LNHDA, CDR2 SQIVND (reference sequence). The CDR3 region has the DNA TGTGCCAGTAGTATAGATATAGGGACAGAGCAGTTCTTC. Amino acid sequence: CASSIDIGTEQFF.

This clone was recorded a few times. The chain uses TRBV7-9 and TRBJ2-1, with 12 nucleotides matching TRBD2. V lost 5 bases to trimming and J lost 7 bases; unmatched junction nucleotides: 15. Germline V CDR1 and CDR2: SEHNR, FQNEAQ (reference sequence). CDR3 length: 18 residues. The CDR3 loop is CASSPNPLAGGPRNEQFF. The DNA of the CDR3 is TGTGCCAGCAGCCCCAACCCCCTAGCGGGGGGGCCCAGGAATGAGCAGTTCTTC.

The J gene is TRBJ1-6, the V gene TRBV28, with a weak D call TRBD1 (6 bases). CDR1 MDHEN and CDR2 SYDVKM come from the germline V gene. Trimming removed 5 bases from V and 8 bases from J, with 16 bases in between. The CDR3 has 15 amino acids. CDR3 in DNA: TGTGCCAGCAGTCTCCAACAGGGTTGGGATTCACCCCTCCACTTT. It codes for CASSLQQGWDSPLHF.

The genes are TRBV2 and TRBJ2-4; TRBD2 matches 14 bases. The CDR3 consists of 16 residues. The V gene end was trimmed by 5 bases and the J gene end by 4 bases; junction bases not matched to a gene: 4. The germline V gene has CDR1 SNHLY and CDR2 FYNNEI. In nucleotides, the CDR3 is TGTGCCAGCAGTTCGACTAGCGGGGGGGTTAAAAACATTCAGTACTTC. Translation gives CASSSTSGGVKNIQYF.

This clone is a singleton in its sample. The chain employs TRBV9 and TRBJ1-2; D is perhaps TRBD1 (6 bases). CDR1 and CDR2 from the germline V gene are SGDLS and YYNGEE. The CDR3 covers 14 residues. V dropped 3 bases and J dropped 5 bases, with 14 bases sitting between them. DNA of the CDR3: TGTGCCAGCAGCGGCCAGGGGATCGGATATGGCTACACCTTC. It is translated as CASSGQGIGYGYTF. Full variable domain (missing parts from reference TRBV9 and TRBJ1-2): DSGVTQTPKHLITATGQRVTLRCSPRSGDLSVYWYQQSLDQGLQFLIQYYNGEERAKGNILERFSAQQFPDLHSELNLSSLELGDSALYFCASSGQGIGYGYTFGSGTRLTVV.

The chain uses TRBV24-1 and TRBJ2-3, with TRBD1 identical over 10 bases. This CDR3 contains 19 residues. Germline V gives CDR1 KGHDR, CDR2 SFDVKD. V shed 2 bases and J 0 bases; nucleotides not matched to a gene: 10. The CDR3 here is CATSDSPGQGSISTDTQYF. CDR3 DNA sequence: TGTGCCACCAGTGATTCGCCGGGACAGGGGTCTATTAGCACAGATACGCAGTATTTT.

The chain joins TRBV10-2 to TRBJ2-7; a weak D match, TRBD2 (5 bases). Germline loops: CDR1 WSHSY, CDR2 SAAADI. The CDR3 sequence is 15 residues long. The V end was cut by 7 bases, the J end by 0 bases, with 16 bases between. As DNA, the CDR3 is TGCGCCAGCAAAGGTTCGTCGGGGAACTCCTACGAGCAGTACTTC. It is translated as CASKGSSGNSYEQYF.

V is TRBV7-3 and J is TRBJ2-7, with D possibly being TRBD2 (6 bases). The V end lost 1 base, the J end lost 0 bases, and 13 bases lay between the germline ends. The CDR3 is 16 amino acids. Germline assignment: CDR1 SGHTA and CDR2 FQGTGA. In DNA, the CDR3 is TGTGCCAGCAGCTTAAGGTCCGCGGGGAACTCCTACGAGCAGTACTTC. This sequence encodes CASSLRSAGNSYEQYF.

The rearrangement joins TRBV5-1 to TRBJ2-5, with a weak D call TRBD2 (6 bases). The germline V gene encodes CDR1 SGHRS and CDR2 YFSETQ. The CDR3 is made up of 14 amino acids. V gave up 4 bases and J gave up 5 bases, with 15 bases separating them. The CDR3 loop reads CASSPEAGRETQYF. The CDR3 DNA reads as TGCGCCAGCAGCCCGGAAGCAGGGAGGGAGACCCAGTACTTC. The whole variable domain, remainder taken from reference TRBV5-1 and TRBJ2-5, is KAGVTQTPRYLIKTRGQQVTLSCSPISGHRSVSWYQQTPGQGLQFLFEYFSETQRNKGNFPGRFSGRQFSNSRSEMNVSTLELGDSALYLCASSPEAGRETQYFGPGTRLLVL.

V gene TRBV5-1 combines with J gene TRBJ1-2, with a tentative D call TRBD1 (6 bases). This CDR3 comprises 14 residues. The V end lost 4 bases, the J end lost 6 bases, and 16 bases lay between the germline ends. Germline V gene data show CDR1 as SGHRS and CDR2 as YFSETQ. The CDR3 DNA sequence: TGCGCCAGCAGCCCCCTAACAGGGTTTGATGGCTACACCTTC. Its protein is CASSPLTGFDGYTF.

This rearrangement joins TRBV27 to TRBJ1-1; 9 bases line up with TRBD1. V shed 5 bases and J 2 bases; nucleotides not matched to a gene: 6. The V gene's germline CDR1 is MNHEY and CDR2 SMNVEV (reference sequence). The CDR3 is 15 amino acids. CDR3 sequence reads: CASSPMTGGNTEAFF. The CDR3 DNA reads as TGTGCCAGCAGTCCGATGACAGGGGGAAACACTGAAGCTTTCTTT.

The CDR3 sequence: CAVTRGNTGELFF. The CDR3 DNA sequence: TGTGCCGTAACCCGGGGGAACACCGGGGAGCTGTTTTTT. The chain couples TRBV30 to TRBJ2-2, with a tentative D call TRBD2 (5 bases). The CDR3 length is 13 residues. Per the germline V gene, CDR1 is GTSNPN and CDR2 is SVGIG (reference sequence). Trimming left V 8 bases short and J 1 base short, with 11 bases between.

The chain couples TRBV3-1 (or the pseudogene TRBV3-2) to TRBJ1-5; TRBD1 matches at 9 bases. V dropped 0 bases and J dropped 5; count of bases not matched to a gene: 17. Germline-derived CDR1 and CDR2 are LGHDT and YNNKEL (reference sequence). The CDR3 is 20 residues long. CDR3: CASSQDHPQGAQGYDQPQHF. CDR3 bases: TGTGCCAGCAGCCAAGACCATCCACAGGGGGCTCAGGGCTACGATCAGCCCCAGCATTTT.